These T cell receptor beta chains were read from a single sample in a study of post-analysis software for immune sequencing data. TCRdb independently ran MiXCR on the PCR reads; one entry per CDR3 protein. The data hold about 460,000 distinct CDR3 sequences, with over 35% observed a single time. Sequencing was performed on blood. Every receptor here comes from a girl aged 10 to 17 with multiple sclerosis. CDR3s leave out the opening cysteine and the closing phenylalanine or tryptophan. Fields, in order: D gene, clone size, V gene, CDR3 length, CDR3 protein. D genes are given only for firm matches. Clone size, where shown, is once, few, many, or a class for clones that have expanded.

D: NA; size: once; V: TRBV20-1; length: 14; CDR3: SASDPRIRNRHEQY
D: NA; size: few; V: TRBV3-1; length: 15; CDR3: ASSPTIRDGFGNEQF
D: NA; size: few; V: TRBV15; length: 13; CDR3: ATSRDLAGTDTQY
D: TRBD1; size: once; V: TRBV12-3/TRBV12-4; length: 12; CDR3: ANSRGQESYEQY
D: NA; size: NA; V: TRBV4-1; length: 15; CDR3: ASSQDPRGTSNQPQH
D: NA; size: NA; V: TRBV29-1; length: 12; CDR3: STTAGPSNNEQF
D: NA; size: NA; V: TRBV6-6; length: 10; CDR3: ASRGREEKLF
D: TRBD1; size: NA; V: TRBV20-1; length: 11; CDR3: SAREDRNYGYT
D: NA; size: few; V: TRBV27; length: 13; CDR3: ASSLPSQGRNEQF
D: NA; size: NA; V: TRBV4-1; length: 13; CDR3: ASSQDSTRNQPQH
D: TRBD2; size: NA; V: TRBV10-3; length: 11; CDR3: AIRTSGSYEQY
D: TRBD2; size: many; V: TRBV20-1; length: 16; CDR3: SARDIWGAGVYQETQY
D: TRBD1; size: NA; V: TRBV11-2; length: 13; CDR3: ASSRGTGSYNEQF
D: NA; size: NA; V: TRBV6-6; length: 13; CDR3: ASSYEVGQAGELF
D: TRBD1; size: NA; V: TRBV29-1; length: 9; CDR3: SVDRGAADT
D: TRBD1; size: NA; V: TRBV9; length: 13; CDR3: ASSGRGQGQETQY
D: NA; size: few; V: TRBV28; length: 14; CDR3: ASRAVEGGSTDTQY
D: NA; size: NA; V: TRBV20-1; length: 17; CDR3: SAREPTSWASEKYNEQF
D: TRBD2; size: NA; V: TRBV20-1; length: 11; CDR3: SAAGVGYNEQF
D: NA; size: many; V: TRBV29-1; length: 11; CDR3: SVFLGASNEQF